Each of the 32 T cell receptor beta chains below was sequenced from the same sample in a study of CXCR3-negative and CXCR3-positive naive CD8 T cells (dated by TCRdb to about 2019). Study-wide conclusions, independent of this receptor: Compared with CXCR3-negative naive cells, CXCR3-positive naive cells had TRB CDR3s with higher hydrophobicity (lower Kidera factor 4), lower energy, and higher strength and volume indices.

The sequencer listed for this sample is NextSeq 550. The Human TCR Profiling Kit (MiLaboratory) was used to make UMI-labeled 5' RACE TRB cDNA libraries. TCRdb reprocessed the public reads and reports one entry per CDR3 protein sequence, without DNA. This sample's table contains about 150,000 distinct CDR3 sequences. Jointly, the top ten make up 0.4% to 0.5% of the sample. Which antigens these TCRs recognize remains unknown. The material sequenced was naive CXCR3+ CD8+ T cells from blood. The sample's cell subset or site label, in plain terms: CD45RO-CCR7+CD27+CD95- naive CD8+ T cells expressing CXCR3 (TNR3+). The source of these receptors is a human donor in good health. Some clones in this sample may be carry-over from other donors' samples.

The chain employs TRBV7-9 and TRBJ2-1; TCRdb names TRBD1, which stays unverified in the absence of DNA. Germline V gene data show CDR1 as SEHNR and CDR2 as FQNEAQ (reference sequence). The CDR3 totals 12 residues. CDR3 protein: CASQGAFNEQFF.

CDR3 sequence: CASNLNSYEQYF. The rearrangement links TRBV28 to TRBJ2-7. The germline CDR1 and CDR2 sequences are MDHEN and SYDVKM. CDR3 length: 12 amino acids.

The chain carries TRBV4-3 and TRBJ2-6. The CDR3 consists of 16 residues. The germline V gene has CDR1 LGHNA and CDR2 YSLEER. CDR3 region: CASSPSAAAGANVLTF.

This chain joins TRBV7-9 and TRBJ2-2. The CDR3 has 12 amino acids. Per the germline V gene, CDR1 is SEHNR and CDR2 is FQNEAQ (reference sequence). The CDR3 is CASRPGTGELFF.

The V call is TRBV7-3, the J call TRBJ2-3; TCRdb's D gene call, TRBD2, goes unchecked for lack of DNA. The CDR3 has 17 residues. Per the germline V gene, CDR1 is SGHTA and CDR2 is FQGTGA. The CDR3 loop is CASSPLGTTLGTDTQYF.

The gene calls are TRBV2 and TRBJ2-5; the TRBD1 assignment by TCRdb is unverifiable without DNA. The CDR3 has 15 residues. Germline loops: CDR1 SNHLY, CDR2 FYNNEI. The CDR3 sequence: CASSEERHGGETQYF.

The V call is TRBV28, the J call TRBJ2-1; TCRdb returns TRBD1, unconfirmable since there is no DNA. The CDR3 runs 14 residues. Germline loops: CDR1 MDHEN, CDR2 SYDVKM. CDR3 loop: CASSLGLRDVEQFF.

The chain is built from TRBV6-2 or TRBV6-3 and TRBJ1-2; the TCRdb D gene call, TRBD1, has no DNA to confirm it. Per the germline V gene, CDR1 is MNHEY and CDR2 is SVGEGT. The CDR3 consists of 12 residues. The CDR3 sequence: CASSLPRAVYTF.

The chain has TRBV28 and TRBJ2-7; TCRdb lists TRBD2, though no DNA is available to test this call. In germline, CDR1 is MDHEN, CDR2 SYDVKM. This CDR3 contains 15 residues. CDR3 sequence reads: CASSTPEGIFGEQYF.

The CDR3 reads CASSVGAPAATPYNEQFF. The V call is TRBV9, the J call TRBJ2-1; as DNA is missing, the TRBD2 call by TCRdb cannot be tested. This CDR3 comprises 18 residues. Germline V gene data show CDR1 as SGDLS and CDR2 as YYNGEE.

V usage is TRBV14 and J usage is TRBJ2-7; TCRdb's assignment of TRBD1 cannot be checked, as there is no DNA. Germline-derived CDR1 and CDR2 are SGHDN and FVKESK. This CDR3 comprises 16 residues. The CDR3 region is CASSQDTTGYYYEQYF.

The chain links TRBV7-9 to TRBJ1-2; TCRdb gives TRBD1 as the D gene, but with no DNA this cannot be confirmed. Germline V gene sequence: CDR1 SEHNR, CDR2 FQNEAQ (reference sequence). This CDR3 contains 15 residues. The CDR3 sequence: CASSPGSLRGHGYTF.

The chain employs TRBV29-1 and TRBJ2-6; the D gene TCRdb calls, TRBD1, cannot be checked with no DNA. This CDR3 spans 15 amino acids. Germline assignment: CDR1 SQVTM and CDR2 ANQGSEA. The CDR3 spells CSAGTPNSGANVLTF.

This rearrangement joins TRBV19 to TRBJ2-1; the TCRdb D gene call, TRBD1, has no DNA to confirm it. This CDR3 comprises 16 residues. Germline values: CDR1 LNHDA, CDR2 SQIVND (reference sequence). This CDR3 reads CARVFYIGGSYNEQFF. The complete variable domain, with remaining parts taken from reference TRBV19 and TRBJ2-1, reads DGGITQSPKYLFRKEGQNVTLSCEQNLNHDAMYWYRQDPGQGLRLIYYSQIVNDFQKGDIAEGYSVSREKKESFPLTVTSAQKNPTAFYLCARVFYIGGSYNEQFFGPGTRLTVL.

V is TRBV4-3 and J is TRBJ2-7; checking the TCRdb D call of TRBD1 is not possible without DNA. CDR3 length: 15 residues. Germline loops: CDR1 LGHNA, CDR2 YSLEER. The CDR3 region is CASSQGQGSAYEQYF.

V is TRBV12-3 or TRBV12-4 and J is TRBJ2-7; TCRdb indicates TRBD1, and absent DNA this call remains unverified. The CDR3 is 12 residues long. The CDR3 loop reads CASRLGTDEQYF.

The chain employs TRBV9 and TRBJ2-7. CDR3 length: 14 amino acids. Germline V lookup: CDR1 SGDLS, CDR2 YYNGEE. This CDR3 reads CASSVAGDNYEQYF.

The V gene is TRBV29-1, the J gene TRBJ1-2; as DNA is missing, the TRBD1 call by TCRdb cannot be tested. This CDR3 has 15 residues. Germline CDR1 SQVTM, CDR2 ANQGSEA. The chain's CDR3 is CSVEGTPLANYGYTF.

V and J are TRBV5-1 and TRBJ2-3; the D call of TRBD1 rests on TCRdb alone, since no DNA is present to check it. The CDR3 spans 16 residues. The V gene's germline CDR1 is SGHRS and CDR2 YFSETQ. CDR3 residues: CASSLAGGVPSDTQYF. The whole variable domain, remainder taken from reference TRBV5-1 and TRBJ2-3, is KAGVTQTPRYLIKTRGQQVTLSCSPISGHRSVSWYQQTPGQGLQFLFEYFSETQRNKGNFPGRFSGRQFSNSRSEMNVSTLELGDSALYLCASSLAGGVPSDTQYFGPGTRLTVL.

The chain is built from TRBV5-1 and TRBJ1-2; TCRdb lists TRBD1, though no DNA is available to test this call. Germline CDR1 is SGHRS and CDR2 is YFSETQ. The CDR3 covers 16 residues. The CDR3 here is CASSTTGARTAYGYTF.

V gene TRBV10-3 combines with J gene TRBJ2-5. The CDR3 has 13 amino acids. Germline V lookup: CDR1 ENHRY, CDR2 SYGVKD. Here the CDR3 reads CAISEHLLETQYF.

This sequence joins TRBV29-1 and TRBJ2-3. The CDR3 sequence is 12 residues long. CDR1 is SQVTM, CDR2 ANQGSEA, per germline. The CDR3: CSVPRTTDTQYF.

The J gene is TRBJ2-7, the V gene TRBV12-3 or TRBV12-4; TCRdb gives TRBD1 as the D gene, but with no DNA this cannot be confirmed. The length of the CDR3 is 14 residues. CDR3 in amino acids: CASSPGTGGDEQYF.

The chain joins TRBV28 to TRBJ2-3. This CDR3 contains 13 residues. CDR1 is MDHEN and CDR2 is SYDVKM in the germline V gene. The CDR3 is CANSPDSSFAQYF.

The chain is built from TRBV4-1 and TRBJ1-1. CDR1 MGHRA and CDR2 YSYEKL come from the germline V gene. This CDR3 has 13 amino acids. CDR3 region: CASSQEKQDEAFF.

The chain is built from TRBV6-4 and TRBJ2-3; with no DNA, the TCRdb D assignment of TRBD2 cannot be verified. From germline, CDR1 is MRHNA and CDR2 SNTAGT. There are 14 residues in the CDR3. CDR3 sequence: CASSDTSGTDTQYF.

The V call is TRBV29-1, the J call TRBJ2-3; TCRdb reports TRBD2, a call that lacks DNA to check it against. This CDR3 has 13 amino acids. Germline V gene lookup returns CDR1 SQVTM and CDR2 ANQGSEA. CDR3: CSVPGEGTDTQYF.

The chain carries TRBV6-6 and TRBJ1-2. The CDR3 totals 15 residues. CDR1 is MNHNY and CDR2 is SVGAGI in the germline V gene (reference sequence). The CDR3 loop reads CASSYDIGTYYGYTF.

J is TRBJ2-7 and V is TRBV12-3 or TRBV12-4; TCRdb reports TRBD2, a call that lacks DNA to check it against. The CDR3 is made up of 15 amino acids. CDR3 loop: CASSLSRAVSHEQYF.

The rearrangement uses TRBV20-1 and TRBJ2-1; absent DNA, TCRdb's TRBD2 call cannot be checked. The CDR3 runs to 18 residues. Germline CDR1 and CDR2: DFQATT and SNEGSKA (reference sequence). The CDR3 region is CSAPQAGLAGAPFLEQFF.

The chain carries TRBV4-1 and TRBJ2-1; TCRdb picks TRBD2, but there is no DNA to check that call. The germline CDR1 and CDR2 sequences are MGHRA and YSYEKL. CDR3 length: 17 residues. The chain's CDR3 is CASSQVGLAWDYAEQFF.

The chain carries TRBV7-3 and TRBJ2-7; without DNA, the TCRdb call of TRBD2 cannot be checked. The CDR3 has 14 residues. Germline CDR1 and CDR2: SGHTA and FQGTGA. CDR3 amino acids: CASSPLAGSLEQYF.